This T cell receptor beta chain is from a study of cytomegalovirus exposure and HLA in healthy donors. Study-wide context: Early released data had tens of millions of unique TCRs, all coming from HLA-typed donors. There were 350 to 400 genotyped donors. Of these, 75% to 90% fell in the genetic ancestry cluster associated with self-reported Caucasian donors. Findings and limits, study-wide: Solely CMV serostatus was available to characterize immune exposure. Listed as cytomegalovirus-associated were over 150 TCR beta chains.

Regarding this clone: Its specificity is not known.

The germline V gene encodes CDR1 SGHRS and CDR2 YFSETQ. The CDR3 extends over 13 amino acids. The ends were cut back, 4 bases at V and 3 bases at J, with 11 bases in the middle. It was with 60 Vbeta and 13 Jbeta primers that the PCR ran. Here immunoSEQ multiplex PCR was the method, and the copy in TCRdb shows in-frame clones only, minus some. The sample holds 110,000 to 150,000 clones, around 76% seen once. The rearrangement links TRBV5-1 to TRBJ2-7; perhaps TRBD2 as D (5 bases). The sample taken for sequencing was PBMCs. This receptor was taken from a male donor in good health and CMV-seronegative. The CDR3 nucleotides read TGCGCCAGCAGCCCCTTCCGGGGCTACGAGCAGTACTTC. It translates to CASSPFRGYEQYF.